A single T cell receptor (beta chain) is shown here with its context. Germline lookup yields CDR1 LGHNA and CDR2 YSLEER. Trimming took 4 bases from V and 4 from J; bases not matched to a gene: 10. The CDR3 runs to 16 residues. The data stem from a study of blood T cell repertoires in COVID-19. Study as a whole: Italy, Spain and the United States were the sources of the convalescent and acute COVID-19 samples. Sources were T cells, B-cell-depleted T cells, or PBMCs; the material itself was cDNA or gDNA.

As handled by the study authors: From reference gene primer amplification, estimates of nucleated cell counts were derived. Repertoires were generated with immunoSEQ multiplex PCR, while TCRdb's copy carries only in-frame clones and drops some. V and J calls and clone size are given by that table; D and trimming were obtained from the DNA. The sample carries over 90,000 clones, about 83% recorded once. The TCR originated in a man in his forties with active or convalescent COVID-19. The V and J genes are TRBV4-3 and TRBJ2-3; 8 bases agree with TRBD2. The sequencing sample was made of peripheral blood. In DNA form, the CDR3 reads TGCGCCAGCAGCCCATCGACGGGACTAGGCTCAGATACGCAGTATTTT. Translated, it gives CASSPSTGLGSDTQYF.